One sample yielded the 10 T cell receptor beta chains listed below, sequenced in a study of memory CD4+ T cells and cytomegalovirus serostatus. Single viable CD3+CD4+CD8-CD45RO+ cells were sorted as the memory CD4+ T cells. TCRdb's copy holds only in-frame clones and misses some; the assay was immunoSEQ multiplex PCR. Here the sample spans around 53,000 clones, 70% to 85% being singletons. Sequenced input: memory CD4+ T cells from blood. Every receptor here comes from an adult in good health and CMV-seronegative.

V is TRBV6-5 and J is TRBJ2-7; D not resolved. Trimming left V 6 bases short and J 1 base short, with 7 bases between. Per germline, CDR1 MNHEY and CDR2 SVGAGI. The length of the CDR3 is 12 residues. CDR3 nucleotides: TGTGCCAGCAGGGAAGGATCCTACGAGCAGTACTTC. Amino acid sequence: CASREGSYEQYF.

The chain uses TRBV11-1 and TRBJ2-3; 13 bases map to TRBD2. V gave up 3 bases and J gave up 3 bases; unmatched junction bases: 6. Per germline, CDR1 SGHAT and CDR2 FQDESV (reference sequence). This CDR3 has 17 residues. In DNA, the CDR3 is TGTGCCAGCAGCTTTGGTCTGACTAGCGGGAGGACAGATACGCAGTATTTT. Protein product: CASSFGLTSGRTDTQYF.

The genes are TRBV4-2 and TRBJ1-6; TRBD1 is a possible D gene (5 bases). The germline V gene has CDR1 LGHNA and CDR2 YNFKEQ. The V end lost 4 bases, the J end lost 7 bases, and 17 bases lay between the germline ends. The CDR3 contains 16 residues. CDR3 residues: CASSPGDRPWNSPLHF. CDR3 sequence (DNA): TGTGCCAGCAGCCCGGGGGACCGCCCTTGGAATTCACCCCTCCACTTT.

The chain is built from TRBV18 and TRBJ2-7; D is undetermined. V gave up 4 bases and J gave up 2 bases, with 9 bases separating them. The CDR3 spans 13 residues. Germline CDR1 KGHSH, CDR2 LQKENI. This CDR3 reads CASSLLRAYEQYF. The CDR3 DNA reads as TGTGCCAGCTCACTCCTGCGAGCCTACGAGCAGTACTTC.

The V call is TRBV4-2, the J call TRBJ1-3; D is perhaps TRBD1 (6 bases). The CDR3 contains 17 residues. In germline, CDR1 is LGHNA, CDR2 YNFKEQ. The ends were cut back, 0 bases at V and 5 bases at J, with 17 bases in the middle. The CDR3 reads CASSQELGTNARNTIYF. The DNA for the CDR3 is TGTGCCAGCAGCCAAGAGCTCGGGACAAACGCCCGAAACACCATATATTTT.

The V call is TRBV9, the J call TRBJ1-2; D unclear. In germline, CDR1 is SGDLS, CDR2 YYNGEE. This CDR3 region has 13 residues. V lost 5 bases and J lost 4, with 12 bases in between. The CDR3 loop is CASSWGKSYGYTF. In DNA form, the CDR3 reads TGTGCCAGCAGTTGGGGTAAGAGCTATGGCTACACCTTC.

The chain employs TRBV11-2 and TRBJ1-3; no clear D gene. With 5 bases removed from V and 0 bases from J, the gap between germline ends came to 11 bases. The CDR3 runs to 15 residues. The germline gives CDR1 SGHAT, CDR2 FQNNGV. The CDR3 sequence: CASSRVGSSGNTIYF. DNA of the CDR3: TGTGCCAGCAGCCGCGTCGGCTCCTCTGGAAACACCATATATTTT.

This CDR3 reads CASSLGQGANIQYF. As DNA, the CDR3 is TGCGCCAGCAGCTTGGGACAGGGGGCAAACATTCAGTACTTC. The V call is TRBV5-1, the J call TRBJ2-4; 10 bases are shared with TRBD1. The CDR3 length is 14 residues. With 0 bases clipped from V and 6 bases from J, the junction kept 0 bases outside the gene matches. Per the germline V gene, CDR1 is SGHRS and CDR2 is YFSETQ. The complete variable domain, with remaining parts taken from reference TRBV5-1 and TRBJ2-4, reads KAGVTQTPRYLIKTRGQQVTLSCSPISGHRSVSWYQQTPGQGLQFLFEYFSETQRNKGNFPGRFSGRQFSNSRSEMNVSTLELGDSALYLCASSLGQGANIQYFGAGTRLSVL.

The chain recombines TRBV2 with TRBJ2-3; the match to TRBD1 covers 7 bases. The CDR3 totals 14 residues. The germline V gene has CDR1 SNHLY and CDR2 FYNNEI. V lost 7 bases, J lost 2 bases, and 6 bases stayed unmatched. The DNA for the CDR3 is TGTGCCAGCACCCCGGGACAGAACACAGATACGCAGTATTTT. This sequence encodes CASTPGQNTDTQYF.

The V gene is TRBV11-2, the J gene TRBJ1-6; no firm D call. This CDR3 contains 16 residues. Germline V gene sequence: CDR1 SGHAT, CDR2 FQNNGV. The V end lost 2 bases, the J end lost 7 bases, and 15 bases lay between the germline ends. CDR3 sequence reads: CASSLNPLGNNSPLHF. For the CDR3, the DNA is TGTGCCAGCAGCTTAAACCCTCTTGGGAACAATTCACCCCTCCACTTT. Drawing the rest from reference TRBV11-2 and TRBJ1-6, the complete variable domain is EAGVAQSPRYKIIEKRQSVAFWCNPISGHATLYWYQQILGQGPKLLIQFQNNGVVDDSQLPKDRFSAERLKGVDSTLKIQPAKLEDSAVYLCASSLNPLGNNSPLHFGNGTRLTVT.